Listed here are 10 T cell receptor beta chains from one sample, sequenced in a study of shared clonotypes between healthy human individuals. Generated by immunoSEQ multiplex PCR, the TCRdb table keeps only in-frame clones and is missing some. The sample shows 490,000 or so clones, 79% of them seen only once. Sequenced: PBMCs. These receptors all stem from a middle-aged woman in good health. Some clones in this sample may be carry-over from other donors' samples.

The chain carries TRBV5-4 and TRBJ2-5; 13 bases match TRBD2. CDR3 length: 16 residues. Per the germline V gene, CDR1 is SGHNT and CDR2 is YYREEE (reference sequence). The V segment lost 4 bases and the J segment 1 base; nucleotides outside the gene matches: 4. The CDR3 DNA reads as TGTGCCAGCAGCACGGGGACTAGCGGGACCCAAGAGACCCAGTACTTC. It yields the protein CASSTGTSGTQETQYF.

The rearrangement joins TRBV6-1 to TRBJ1-1; the D gene is possibly TRBD1 (5 bases). The CDR3 totals 15 residues. Per germline, CDR1 MNHNS and CDR2 SASEGT. The germline V and J ends were trimmed by 8 bases and 6 bases, with 22 bases remaining between them. The CDR3 protein is CASPRRADNAAEAFF. The CDR3 region has the DNA TGTGCCAGCCCACGACGAGCGGACAACGCGGCTGAAGCTTTCTTT.

The chain is built from TRBV5-4 and TRBJ2-4; 8 bases are shared with TRBD2. In germline, CDR1 is SGHNT, CDR2 YYREEE (reference sequence). V lost 1 base and J lost 2; bases outside the gene matches: 14. The CDR3 loop spans 19 amino acids. CDR3 bases: TGTGCCAGCAGCTTGCGAGTCTCCCGGTCGGGAGGGTCCAAAAACATTCAGTACTTC. This gives the protein CASSLRVSRSGGSKNIQYF.

This chain uses TRBV5-1 with TRBJ2-2; D uncertain. The V and J ends lost 4 bases and 4 bases respectively, with 8 bases between them. The CDR3 covers 13 residues. Per germline, CDR1 SGHRS and CDR2 YFSETQ. In nucleotides, the CDR3 is TGCGCCAGCAGCCCAACGGGCACCGGGGAGCTGTTTTTT. Its translation: CASSPTGTGELFF.

The chain carries TRBV6-6 and TRBJ2-5, with D perhaps TRBD1 or TRBD2 (5 bases each). The CDR3 spans 15 residues. The V gene lost 0 bases and the J gene lost 5 bases, with 13 bases spanning the gap. CDR1 is MNHNY, CDR2 SVGAGI, per germline (reference sequence). CDR3 bases: TGTGCCAGCAGTTACTCCCGGGGACGCGGGGAGACCCAGTACTTC. Translation: CASSYSRGRGETQYF.

The rearrangement links TRBV11-1 to TRBJ2-5; 7 nucleotides line up with TRBD1. This CDR3 is built from 16 residues. Germline values: CDR1 SGHAT, CDR2 FQDESV (reference sequence). V dropped 4 bases and J dropped 5; count of bases not matched to a gene: 13. CDR3 bases: TGTGCCAGCAGCTCGAAACAGGGGCACTGGGTGGAGACCCAGTACTTC. Translating gives CASSSKQGHWVETQYF.

The chain recombines TRBV30 with TRBJ2-2; D might be TRBD1 or TRBD2, each matching 6 bases. The V gene's germline CDR1 is GTSNPN and CDR2 SVGIG (reference sequence). The CDR3 sequence is 16 residues long. V shed 0 bases and J shed 5 bases, with 16 bases lying between them. The CDR3 DNA follows: TGTGCCTGGAGTGTACGGGGGCGGAACCGTACCGGGGAGCTGTTTTTT. Amino acids: CAWSVRGRNRTGELFF.

The J gene is TRBJ2-7, the V gene TRBV9; 10 nucleotides match TRBD2. V dropped 4 bases and J dropped 0; count of bases not matched to a gene: 10. Germline loops: CDR1 SGDLS, CDR2 YYNGEE. This CDR3 has 17 residues. CDR3 loop: CASSTGPAGGSSYEQYF. The CDR3 DNA sequence: TGTGCCAGCAGCACCGGTCCAGCGGGAGGGAGCTCCTACGAGCAGTACTTC.

The chain recombines TRBV7-2 with TRBJ1-2; D remains ambiguous. The CDR3 consists of 15 residues. Germline assignment: CDR1 SGHTA and CDR2 FQGNSA. Trimming removed 1 base at V and 0 bases at J, with 9 bases between. CDR3 nucleotides: TGTGCCAGCAGCTTAGGCCAGGCGTCTAACTATGGCTACACCTTC. Encoded protein: CASSLGQASNYGYTF.

V is TRBV11-3 and J is TRBJ2-1; no clear D gene. Trimming took 0 bases from V and 0 from J, leaving 3 bases between them. The V gene's germline CDR1 is SGHNT and CDR2 YENEEA. The CDR3 has 14 amino acids. CDR3: CASSLDYSYNEQFF. CDR3 coding DNA: TGTGCCAGCAGCTTAGATTACTCCTACAATGAGCAGTTCTTC.